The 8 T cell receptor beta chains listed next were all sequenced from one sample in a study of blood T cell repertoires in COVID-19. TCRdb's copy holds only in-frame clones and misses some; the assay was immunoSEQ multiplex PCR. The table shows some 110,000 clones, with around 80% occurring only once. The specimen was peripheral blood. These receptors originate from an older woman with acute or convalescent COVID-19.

This CDR3 is CASSPLDWGVADTQYF. The CDR3 bases are TGTGCCAGCAGTCCCCTCGACTGGGGGGTTGCAGATACGCAGTATTTT. The genes are TRBV2 and TRBJ2-3, with a tentative D call TRBD2 (6 bases). CDR3 length equals 16 residues. Trimming left V 5 bases short and J 4 bases short, with 19 bases between. Germline V CDR1 and CDR2: SNHLY, FYNNEI.

The CDR3 here is CASSFWGGPNQPQHF. CDR3 nucleotide sequence: TGTGCCAGCAGCTTTTGGGGAGGGCCCAATCAGCCCCAGCATTTT. This rearrangement joins TRBV5-6 to TRBJ1-5; D gene unclear. V was shortened by 2 bases and J by 3 bases, with 12 bases between the two germline ends. This CDR3 is built from 15 residues. In germline, CDR1 is SGHDT, CDR2 YYEEEE.

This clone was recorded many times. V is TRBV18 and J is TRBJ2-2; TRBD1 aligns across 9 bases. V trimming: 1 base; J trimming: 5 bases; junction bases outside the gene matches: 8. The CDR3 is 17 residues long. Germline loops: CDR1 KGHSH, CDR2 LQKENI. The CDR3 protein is CASSPLLPGQGTGELFF. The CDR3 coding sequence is TGTGCCAGCTCACCACTCCTCCCTGGACAGGGGACCGGGGAGCTGTTTTTT. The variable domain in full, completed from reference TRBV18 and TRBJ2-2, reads NAGVMQNPRHLVRRRGQEARLRCSPMKGHSHVYWYRQLPEEGLKFMVYLQKENIIDESGMPKERFSAEFPKEGPSILRIQQVVRGDSAAYFCASSPLLPGQGTGELFFGEGSRLTVL.

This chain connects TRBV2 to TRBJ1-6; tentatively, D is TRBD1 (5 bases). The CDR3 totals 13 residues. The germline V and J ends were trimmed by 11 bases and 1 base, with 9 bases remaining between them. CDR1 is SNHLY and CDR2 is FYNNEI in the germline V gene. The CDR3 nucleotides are TGTGCCGGGCAGGGATCCTATAATTCACCCCTCCACTTT. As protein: CAGQGSYNSPLHF.

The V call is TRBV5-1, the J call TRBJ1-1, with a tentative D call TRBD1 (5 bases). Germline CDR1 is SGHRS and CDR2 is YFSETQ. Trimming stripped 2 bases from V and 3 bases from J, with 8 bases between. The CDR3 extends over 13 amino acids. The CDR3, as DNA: TGCGCCAGCAGCTTCGACAGCGACACTGAAGCTTTCTTT. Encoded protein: CASSFDSDTEAFF. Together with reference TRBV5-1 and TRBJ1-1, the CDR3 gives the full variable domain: KAGVTQTPRYLIKTRGQQVTLSCSPISGHRSVSWYQQTPGQGLQFLFEYFSETQRNKGNFPGRFSGRQFSNSRSEMNVSTLELGDSALYLCASSFDSDTEAFFGQGTRLTVV.

CDR3 bases: TGTGCCAGCAGCTTGGGGCACCGGGACAGGGGACAGCCCCAGCATTTT. This codes for CASSLGHRDRGQPQHF. The chain links TRBV5-8 to TRBJ1-5; 10 nucleotides line up with TRBD1. Trimming at V came to 0 bases and at J to 7 bases, leaving 7 bases not matched to a gene. The V gene's germline CDR1 is SGHTS and CDR2 YDEGEE. This CDR3 has 16 residues.

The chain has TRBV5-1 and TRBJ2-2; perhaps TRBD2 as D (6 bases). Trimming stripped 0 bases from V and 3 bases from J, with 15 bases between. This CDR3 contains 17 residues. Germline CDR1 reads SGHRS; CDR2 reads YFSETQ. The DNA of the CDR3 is TGCGCCAGCAGCTTGGTAACGTGGGGGGAGGACACCGGGGAGCTGTTTTTT. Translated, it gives CASSLVTWGEDTGELFF.

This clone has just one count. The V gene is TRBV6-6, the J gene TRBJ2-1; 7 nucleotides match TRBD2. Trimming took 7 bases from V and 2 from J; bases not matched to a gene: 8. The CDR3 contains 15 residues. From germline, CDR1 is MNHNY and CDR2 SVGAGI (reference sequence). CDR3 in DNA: TGTGCCAGCACCGTCGGCGGGAGCCCCTACAATGAGCAGTTCTTC. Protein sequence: CASTVGGSPYNEQFF.